The rows below give T cell receptor beta chains drawn from one sample of a study of control samples from healthy donors and cancer patients. Clones were read by immunoSEQ multiplex PCR, and TCRdb kept only the in-frame ones, dropping some. The table has 70,000 to 90,000 clones, around 94% seen once; the top ten hold 6.2%. Specimen: blood. Every receptor here comes from a woman in her thirties or forties in good health. The CDR3 runs from the conserved cysteine through the conserved F or W. A D gene is named only where the DNA matches it firmly. Clone size is stated in some rows and not others, as once, few, many or a class when expanded.

v_call: TRBV11-2
j_call: TRBJ2-7
clone_size: .
d_call: TRBD1
cdr3_nt: TGTGCCAGCAGCTACACGACAGGGCTGGGCGAGCAGTACTTC
cdr3_aa: CASSYTTGLGEQYF

v_call: TRBV9
j_call: TRBJ1-1
clone_size: .
d_call: .
cdr3_nt: TGTGCCAGCAGCCTCCGGGATAACACTGAAGCTTTCTTT
cdr3_aa: CASSLRDNTEAFF

v_call: TRBV7-2
j_call: TRBJ1-2
clone_size: once
d_call: .
cdr3_nt: TGTGCCAGCAGCTTAGGTTACTTTGGCTACACCTTC
cdr3_aa: CASSLGYFGYTF

v_call: TRBV28
j_call: TRBJ1-2
clone_size: .
d_call: TRBD1
cdr3_nt: TGTGCCAGCAGTTTTGAGGGAGGGGGCGACTATGGCTACACCTTC
cdr3_aa: CASSFEGGGDYGYTF

v_call: TRBV7-2
j_call: TRBJ2-2
clone_size: .
d_call: .
cdr3_nt: TGTGCCAGCAGCTTACCCTCAAGGACCCCCTCTATGCTGTTTTTT
cdr3_aa: CASSLPSRTPSMLFF

v_call: TRBV18
j_call: TRBJ2-5
clone_size: .
d_call: .
cdr3_nt: TGTGCCAGCTCACCAGAAATTTACAGCCAAGAGACCCAGTACTTC
cdr3_aa: CASSPEIYSQETQYF

v_call: TRBV4-2
j_call: TRBJ2-7
clone_size: .
d_call: TRBD1
cdr3_nt: TGTGCCAGCAGCCAGTCGGGTGAGGGGGACAGTTCCTACGAGCAGTACTTC
cdr3_aa: CASSQSGEGDSSYEQYF

v_call: TRBV28
j_call: TRBJ1-1
clone_size: .
d_call: .
cdr3_nt: TGTGCCAGCAGTTTAGGGGCAGGGAGAGGGGACACTGAAGCTTTCTTT
cdr3_aa: CASSLGAGRGDTEAFF

v_call: TRBV5-5
j_call: TRBJ1-4
clone_size: .
d_call: .
cdr3_nt: TGTGCCAGCAGCCCGAGGTTCGGTGGGGAACTGTTTTTT
cdr3_aa: CASSPRFGGELFF

v_call: TRBV5-1
j_call: TRBJ2-1
clone_size: .
d_call: .
cdr3_nt: TGCGCCAGCAGCTTGGCGAAGATGGACGAAGGGGATTGGAATGAGCAGTTCTTC
cdr3_aa: CASSLAKMDEGDWNEQFF

v_call: TRBV4-2
j_call: TRBJ2-3
clone_size: .
d_call: TRBD2
cdr3_nt: TGTGCCAGCAGCCCAGTTAGCGGGAGTTCAGATACGCAGTATTTT
cdr3_aa: CASSPVSGSSDTQYF

v_call: TRBV10-1
j_call: TRBJ2-7
clone_size: .
d_call: .
cdr3_nt: TGCGCCAGCGGTCCAGGGGATGTCTACGAGCAGTACTTC
cdr3_aa: CASGPGDVYEQYF

v_call: TRBV9
j_call: TRBJ2-7
clone_size: .
d_call: .
cdr3_nt: TGTGCCAGCAGCGTAAGGGGAGACAGAGTACCTTCTGAGCAGTACTTC
cdr3_aa: CASSVRGDRVPSEQYF

v_call: TRBV15
j_call: TRBJ2-5
clone_size: .
d_call: TRBD2
cdr3_nt: TGTGCCACCAGCAGAGATCTAGGGACGGGGGGGACAGAGACCCAGTACTTC
cdr3_aa: CATSRDLGTGGTETQYF

v_call: TRBV27
j_call: TRBJ1-2
clone_size: .
d_call: .
cdr3_nt: TGTGCCAGCAGTTTACCGCCCGGCTATGGCTACACCTTC
cdr3_aa: CASSLPPGYGYTF

v_call: TRBV15
j_call: TRBJ2-3
clone_size: .
d_call: .
cdr3_nt: TGTGCCACCAGCAGCCCCCGCACAGATACGCAGTATTTT
cdr3_aa: CATSSPRTDTQYF

v_call: TRBV4-3
j_call: TRBJ2-3
clone_size: once
d_call: .
cdr3_nt: TGCGCCAGCAGCCAAGAGGGCCACCCATCGGATACGCAGTATTTT
cdr3_aa: CASSQEGHPSDTQYF